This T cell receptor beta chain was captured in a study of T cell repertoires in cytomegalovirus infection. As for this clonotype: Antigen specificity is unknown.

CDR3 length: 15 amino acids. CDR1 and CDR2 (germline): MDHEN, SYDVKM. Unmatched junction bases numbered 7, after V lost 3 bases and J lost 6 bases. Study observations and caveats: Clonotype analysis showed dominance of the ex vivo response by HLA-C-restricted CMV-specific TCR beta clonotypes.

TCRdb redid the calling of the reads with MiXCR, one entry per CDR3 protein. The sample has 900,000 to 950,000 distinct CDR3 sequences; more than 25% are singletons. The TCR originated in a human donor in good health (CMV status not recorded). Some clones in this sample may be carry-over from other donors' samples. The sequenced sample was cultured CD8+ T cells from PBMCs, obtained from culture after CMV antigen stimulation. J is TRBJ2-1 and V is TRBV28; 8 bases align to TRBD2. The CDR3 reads CASSFHGGAVNEQFF. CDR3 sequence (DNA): TGTGCCAGCAGTTTTCACGGGGGGGCGGTCAATGAGCAGTTCTTC.